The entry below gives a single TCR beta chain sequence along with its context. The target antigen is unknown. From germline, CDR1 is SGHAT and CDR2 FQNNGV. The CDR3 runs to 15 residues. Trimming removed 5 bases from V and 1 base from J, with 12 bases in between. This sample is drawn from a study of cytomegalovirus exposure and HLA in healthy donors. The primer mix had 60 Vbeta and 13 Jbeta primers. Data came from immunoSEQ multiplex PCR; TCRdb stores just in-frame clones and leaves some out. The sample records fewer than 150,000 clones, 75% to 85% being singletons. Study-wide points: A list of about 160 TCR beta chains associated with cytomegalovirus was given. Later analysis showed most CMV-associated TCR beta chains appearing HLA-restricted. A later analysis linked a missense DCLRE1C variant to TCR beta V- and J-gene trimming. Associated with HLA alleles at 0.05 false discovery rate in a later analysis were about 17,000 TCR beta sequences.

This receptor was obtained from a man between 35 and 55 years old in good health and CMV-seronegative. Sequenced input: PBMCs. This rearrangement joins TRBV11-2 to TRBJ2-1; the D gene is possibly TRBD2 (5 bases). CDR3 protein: CASSLLPGSYNEQFF. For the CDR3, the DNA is TGTGCCAGCAGCCTATTACCGGGATCCTACAATGAGCAGTTCTTC. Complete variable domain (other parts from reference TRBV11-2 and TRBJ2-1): EAGVAQSPRYKIIEKRQSVAFWCNPISGHATLYWYQQILGQGPKLLIQFQNNGVVDDSQLPKDRFSAERLKGVDSTLKIQPAKLEDSAVYLCASSLLPGSYNEQFFGPGTRLTVL.